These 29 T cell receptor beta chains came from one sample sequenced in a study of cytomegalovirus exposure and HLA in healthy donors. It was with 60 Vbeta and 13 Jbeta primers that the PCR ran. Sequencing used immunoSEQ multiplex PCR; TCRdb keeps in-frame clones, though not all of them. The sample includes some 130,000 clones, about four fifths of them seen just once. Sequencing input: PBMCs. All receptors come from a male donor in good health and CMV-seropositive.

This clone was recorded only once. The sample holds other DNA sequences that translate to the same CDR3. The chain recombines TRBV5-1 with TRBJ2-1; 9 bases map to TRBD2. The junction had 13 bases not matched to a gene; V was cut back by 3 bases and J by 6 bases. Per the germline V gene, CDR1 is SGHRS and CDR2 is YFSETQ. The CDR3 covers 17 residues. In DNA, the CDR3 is TGCGCCAGCAGCTGGGGACTAGCAGGAGGGGCGGGCAATGAGCAGTTCTTC. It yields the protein CASSWGLAGGAGNEQFF.

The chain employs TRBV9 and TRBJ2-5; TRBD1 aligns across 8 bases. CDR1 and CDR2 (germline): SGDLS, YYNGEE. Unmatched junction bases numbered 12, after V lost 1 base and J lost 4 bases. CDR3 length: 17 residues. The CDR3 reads CASSVTPDRVHTETQYF. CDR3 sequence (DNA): TGTGCCAGCAGCGTAACCCCGGACAGGGTCCATACAGAGACCCAGTACTTC.

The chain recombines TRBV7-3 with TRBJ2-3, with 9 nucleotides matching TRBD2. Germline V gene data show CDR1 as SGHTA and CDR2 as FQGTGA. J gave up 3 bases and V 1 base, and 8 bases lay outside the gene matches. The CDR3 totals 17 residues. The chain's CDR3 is CASSLIGGRAGTDTQYF. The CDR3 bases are TGTGCCAGCAGCTTAATTGGCGGGAGGGCCGGTACAGATACGCAGTATTTT.

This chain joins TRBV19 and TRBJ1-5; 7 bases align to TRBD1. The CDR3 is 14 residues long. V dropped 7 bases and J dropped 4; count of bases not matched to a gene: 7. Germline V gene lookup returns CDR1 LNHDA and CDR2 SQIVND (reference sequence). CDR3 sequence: CASTHQGENQPQHF. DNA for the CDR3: TGTGCCAGTACCCACCAGGGGGAGAATCAGCCCCAGCATTTT.

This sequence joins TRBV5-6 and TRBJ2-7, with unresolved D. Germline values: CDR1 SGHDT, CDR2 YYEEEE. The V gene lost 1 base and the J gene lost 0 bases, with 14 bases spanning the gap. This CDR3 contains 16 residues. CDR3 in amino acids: CASSLPGLEFSYEQYF. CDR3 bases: TGTGCCAGCAGCTTGCCCGGTCTAGAATTCTCCTACGAGCAGTACTTC. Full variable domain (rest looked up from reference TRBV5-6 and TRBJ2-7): DAGVTQSPTHLIKTRGQQVTLRCSPKSGHDTVSWYQQALGQGPQFIFQYYEEEERQRGNFPDRFSGHQFPNYSSELNVNALLLGDSALYLCASSLPGLEFSYEQYFGPGTRLTVT.

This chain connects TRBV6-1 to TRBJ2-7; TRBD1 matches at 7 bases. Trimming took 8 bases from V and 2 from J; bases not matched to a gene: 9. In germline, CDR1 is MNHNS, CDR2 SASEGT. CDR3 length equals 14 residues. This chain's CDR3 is CASVRQGRPYEQYF. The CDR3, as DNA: TGTGCCAGCGTCCGACAGGGCCGCCCCTACGAGCAGTACTTC.

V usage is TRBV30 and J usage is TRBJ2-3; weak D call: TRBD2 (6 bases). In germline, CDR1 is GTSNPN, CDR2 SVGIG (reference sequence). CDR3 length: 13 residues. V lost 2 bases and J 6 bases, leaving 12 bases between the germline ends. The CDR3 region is CAWSLAGMDTQYF. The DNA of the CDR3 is TGTGCCTGGAGTCTGGCGGGGATGGATACGCAGTATTTT.

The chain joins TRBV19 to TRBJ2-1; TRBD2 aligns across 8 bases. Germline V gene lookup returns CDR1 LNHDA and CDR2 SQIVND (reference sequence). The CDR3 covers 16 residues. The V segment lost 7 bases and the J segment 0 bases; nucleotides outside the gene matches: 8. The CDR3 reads CASTLTSESSYNEQFF. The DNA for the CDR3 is TGTGCCAGTACCCTGACTAGCGAGAGCTCCTACAATGAGCAGTTCTTC.

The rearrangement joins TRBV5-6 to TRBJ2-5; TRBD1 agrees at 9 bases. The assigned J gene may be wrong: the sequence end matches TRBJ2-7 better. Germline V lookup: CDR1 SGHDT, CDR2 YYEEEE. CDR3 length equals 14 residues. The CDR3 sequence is CASTGTGSSYEQYF. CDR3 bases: TGTGCCAGCACCGGGACAGGGAGCTCCTACGAGCAGTACTTC.

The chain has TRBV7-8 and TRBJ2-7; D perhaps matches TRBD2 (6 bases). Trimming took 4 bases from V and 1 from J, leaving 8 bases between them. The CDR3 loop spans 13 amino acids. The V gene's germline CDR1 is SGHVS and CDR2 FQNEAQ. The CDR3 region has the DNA TGTGCCAGCAGCTCCGGGGGTTCCTACGAGCAGTACTTC. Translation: CASSSGGSYEQYF.

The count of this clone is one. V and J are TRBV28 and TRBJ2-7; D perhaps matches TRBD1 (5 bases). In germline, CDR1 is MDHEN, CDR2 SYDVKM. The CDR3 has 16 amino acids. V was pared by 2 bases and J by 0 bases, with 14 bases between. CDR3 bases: TGTGCCAGCAGTTTAAGGGGCAAACCAACCTCCTACGAGCAGTACTTC. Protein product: CASSLRGKPTSYEQYF.

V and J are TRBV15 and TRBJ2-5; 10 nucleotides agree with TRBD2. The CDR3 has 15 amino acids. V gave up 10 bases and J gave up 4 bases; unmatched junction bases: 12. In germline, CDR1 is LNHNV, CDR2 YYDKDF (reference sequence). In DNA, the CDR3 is TGTGCCAGTGCTAGCGGGAGAGTGGTCGGAGAGACCCAGTACTTC. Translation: CASASGRVVGETQYF. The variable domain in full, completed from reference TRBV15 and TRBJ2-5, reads DAMVIQNPRYQVTQFGKPVTLSCSQTLNHNVMYWYQQKSSQAPKLLFHYYDKDFNNEADTPDNFQSRRPNTSFCFLDIRSPGLGDTAMYLCASASGRVVGETQYFGPGTRLLVL.

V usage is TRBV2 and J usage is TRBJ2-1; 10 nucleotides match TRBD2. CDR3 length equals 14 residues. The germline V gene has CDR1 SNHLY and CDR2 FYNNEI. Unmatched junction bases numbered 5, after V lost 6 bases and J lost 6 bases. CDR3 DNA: TGTGCCAGCAGCTCAACTAGCGGGGCCAATGAGCAGTTCTTC. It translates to CASSSTSGANEQFF.

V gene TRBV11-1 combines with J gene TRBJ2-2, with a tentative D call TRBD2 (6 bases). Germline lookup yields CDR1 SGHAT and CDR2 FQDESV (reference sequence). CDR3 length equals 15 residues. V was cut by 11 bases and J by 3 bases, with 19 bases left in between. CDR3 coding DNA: TGTGCCTGGACCTCGCGGGGACGTGACACCGGGGAGCTGTTTTTT. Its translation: CAWTSRGRDTGELFF.

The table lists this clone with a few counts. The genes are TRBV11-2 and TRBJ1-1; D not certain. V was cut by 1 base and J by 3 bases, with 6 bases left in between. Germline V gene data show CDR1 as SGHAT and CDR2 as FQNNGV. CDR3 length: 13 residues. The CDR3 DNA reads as TGTGCCAGCAGCTTAGTCAGTTACACTGAAGCTTTCTTT. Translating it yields CASSLVSYTEAFF.

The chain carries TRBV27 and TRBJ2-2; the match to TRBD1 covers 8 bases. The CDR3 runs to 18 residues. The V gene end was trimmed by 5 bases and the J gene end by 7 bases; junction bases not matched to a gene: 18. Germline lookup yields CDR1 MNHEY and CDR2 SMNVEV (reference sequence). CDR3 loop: CASSPIFQGTGLSGELFF. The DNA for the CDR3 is TGTGCCAGCAGTCCCATATTCCAAGGGACAGGACTTAGCGGGGAGCTGTTTTTT.

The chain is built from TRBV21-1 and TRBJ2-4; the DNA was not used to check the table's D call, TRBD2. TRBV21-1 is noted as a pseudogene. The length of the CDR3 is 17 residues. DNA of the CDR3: TGTGCCAGCAGCAACGTCTCCCGGGTAGTCGGCAAAAACATTCAGTACTTC. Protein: CASSNVSRVVGKNIQYF.

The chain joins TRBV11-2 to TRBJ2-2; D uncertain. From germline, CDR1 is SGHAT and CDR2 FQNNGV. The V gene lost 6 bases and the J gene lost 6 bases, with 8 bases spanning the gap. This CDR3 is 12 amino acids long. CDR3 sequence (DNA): TGTGCCAGCAGACCAGAGGCCGGGGAGCTGTTTTTT. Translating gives CASRPEAGELFF.

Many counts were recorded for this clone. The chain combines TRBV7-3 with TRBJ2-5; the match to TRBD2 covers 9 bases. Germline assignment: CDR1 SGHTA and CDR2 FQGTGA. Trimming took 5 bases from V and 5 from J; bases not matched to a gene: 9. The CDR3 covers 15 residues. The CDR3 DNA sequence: TGTGCCAGCAGCGCTAGCGGGACGTGGGGGGAGACCCAGTACTTC. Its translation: CASSASGTWGETQYF.

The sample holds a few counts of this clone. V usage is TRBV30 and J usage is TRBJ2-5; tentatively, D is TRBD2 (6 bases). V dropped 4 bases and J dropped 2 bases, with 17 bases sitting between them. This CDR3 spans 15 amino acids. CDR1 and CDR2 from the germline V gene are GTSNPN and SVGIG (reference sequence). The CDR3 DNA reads TGTGCCTGGACAGGGCGGGGCCAGACTCAAGAGACCCAGTACTTC. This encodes CAWTGRGQTQETQYF. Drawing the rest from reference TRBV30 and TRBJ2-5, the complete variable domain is SQTIHQWPATLVQPVGSPLSLECTVEGTSNPNLYWYRQAAGRGLQLLFYSVGIGQISSEVPQNLSASRPQDRQFILSSKKLLLSDSGFYLCAWTGRGQTQETQYFGPGTRLLVL.

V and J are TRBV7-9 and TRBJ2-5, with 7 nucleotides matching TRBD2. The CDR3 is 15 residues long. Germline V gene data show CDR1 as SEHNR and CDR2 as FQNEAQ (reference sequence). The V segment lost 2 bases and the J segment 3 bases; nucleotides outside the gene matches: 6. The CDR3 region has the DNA TGTGCCAGCAGCTTAACCCCCCTAGCGGAAGAGACCCAGTACTTC. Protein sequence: CASSLTPLAEETQYF.

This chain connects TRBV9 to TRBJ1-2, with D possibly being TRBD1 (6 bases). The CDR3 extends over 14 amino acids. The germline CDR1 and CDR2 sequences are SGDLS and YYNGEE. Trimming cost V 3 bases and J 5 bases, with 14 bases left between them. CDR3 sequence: CASSARDTIYGYTF. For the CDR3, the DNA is TGTGCCAGCAGCGCCCGGGACACGATTTATGGCTACACCTTC.

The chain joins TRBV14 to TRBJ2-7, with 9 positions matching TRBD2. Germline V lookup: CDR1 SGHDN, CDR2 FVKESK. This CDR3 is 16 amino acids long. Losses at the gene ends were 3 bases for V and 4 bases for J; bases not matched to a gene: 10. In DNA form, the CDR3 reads TGTGCCAGCAGCCACAGTTTTGCGGGAGGGCCGTACGAGCAGTACTTC. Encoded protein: CASSHSFAGGPYEQYF.

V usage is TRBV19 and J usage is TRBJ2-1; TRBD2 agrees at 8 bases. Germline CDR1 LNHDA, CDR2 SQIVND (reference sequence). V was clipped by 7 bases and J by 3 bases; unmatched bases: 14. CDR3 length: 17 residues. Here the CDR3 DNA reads TGTGCCAGTACCCCGAGTACTTCGGGAGGGGTCTACAATGAGCAGTTCTTC. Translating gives CASTPSTSGGVYNEQFF. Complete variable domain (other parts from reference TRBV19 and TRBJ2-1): DGGITQSPKYLFRKEGQNVTLSCEQNLNHDAMYWYRQDPGQGLRLIYYSQIVNDFQKGDIAEGYSVSREKKESFPLTVTSAQKNPTAFYLCASTPSTSGGVYNEQFFGPGTRLTVL.

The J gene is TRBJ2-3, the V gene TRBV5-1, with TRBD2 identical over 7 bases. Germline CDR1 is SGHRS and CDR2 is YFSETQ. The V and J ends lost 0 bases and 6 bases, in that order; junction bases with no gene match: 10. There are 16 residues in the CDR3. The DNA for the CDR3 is TGCGCCAGCAGCTTGGAGTGGGGGAGGGCCCTGGATACGCAGTATTTT. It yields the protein CASSLEWGRALDTQYF.

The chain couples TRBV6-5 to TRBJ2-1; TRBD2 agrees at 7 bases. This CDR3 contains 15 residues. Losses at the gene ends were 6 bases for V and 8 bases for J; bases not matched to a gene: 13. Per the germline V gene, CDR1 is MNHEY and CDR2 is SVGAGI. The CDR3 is CASSTADGGRDEQFF. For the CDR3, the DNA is TGTGCCAGCAGCACCGCCGACGGAGGGAGGGATGAGCAGTTCTTC.

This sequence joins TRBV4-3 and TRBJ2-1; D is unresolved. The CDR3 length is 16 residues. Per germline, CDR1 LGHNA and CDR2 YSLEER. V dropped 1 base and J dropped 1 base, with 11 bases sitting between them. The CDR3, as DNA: TGCGCCAGCAGCCAAGTAACATCGATTTCCTACAATGAGCAGTTCTTC. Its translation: CASSQVTSISYNEQFF.

The CDR3 sequence is CASTGQGAGEQFF. DNA of the CDR3: TGTGCCAGCACAGGACAGGGAGCGGGTGAGCAGTTCTTC. This chain joins TRBV2 and TRBJ2-1; TRBD1 aligns across 8 bases. V dropped 7 bases and J dropped 9; count of bases not matched to a gene: 8. The CDR3 extends over 13 amino acids. Germline assignment: CDR1 SNHLY and CDR2 FYNNEI.

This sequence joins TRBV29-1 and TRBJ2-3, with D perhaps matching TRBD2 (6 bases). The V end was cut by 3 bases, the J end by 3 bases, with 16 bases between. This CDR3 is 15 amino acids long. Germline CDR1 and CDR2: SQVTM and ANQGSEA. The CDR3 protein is CSVDDSGVGTDTQYF. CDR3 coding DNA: TGCAGCGTTGACGACTCGGGGGTTGGTACAGATACGCAGTATTTT.